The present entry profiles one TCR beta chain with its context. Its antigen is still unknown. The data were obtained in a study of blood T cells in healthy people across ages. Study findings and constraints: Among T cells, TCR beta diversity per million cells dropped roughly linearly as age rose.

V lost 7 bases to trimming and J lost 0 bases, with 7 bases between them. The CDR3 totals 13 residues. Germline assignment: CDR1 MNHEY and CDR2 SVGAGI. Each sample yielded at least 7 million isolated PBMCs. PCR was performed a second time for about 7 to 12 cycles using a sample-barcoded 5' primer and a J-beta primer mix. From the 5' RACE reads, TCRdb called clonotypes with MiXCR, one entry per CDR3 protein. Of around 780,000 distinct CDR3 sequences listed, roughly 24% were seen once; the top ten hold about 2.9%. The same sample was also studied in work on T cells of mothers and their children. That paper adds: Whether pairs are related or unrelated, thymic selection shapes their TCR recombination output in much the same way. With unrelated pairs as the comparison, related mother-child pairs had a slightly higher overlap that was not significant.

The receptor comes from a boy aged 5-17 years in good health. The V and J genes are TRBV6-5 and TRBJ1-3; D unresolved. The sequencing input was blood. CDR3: CASTQPSGNTIYF. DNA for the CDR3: TGTGCCAGCACACAGCCCTCTGGAAACACCATATATTTT.